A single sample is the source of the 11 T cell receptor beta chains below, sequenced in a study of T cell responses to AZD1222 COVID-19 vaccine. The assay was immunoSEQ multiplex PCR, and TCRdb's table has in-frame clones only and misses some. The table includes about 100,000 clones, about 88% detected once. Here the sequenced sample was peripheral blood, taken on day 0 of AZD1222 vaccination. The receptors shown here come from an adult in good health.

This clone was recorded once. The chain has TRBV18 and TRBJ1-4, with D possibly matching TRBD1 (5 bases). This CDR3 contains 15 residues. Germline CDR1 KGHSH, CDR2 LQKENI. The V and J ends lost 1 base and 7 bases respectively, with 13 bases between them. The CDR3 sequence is CASSPLQGGGEKLFF. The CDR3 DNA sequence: TGTGCCAGCTCACCACTCCAGGGCGGGGGTGAAAAACTGTTTTTT.

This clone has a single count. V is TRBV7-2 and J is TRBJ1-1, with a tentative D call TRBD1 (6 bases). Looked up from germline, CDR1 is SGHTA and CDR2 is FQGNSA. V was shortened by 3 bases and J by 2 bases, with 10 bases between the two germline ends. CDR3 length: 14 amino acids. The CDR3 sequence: CASSFRQANTEAFF. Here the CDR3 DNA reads TGTGCCAGCAGCTTTCGACAGGCCAACACTGAAGCTTTCTTT.

The CDR3 DNA is TGTGCCAGCGGGCAGGGGAGAATCAAAAACATTCAGTACTTC. Amino acids: CASGQGRIKNIQYF. The chain joins TRBV28 to TRBJ2-4; maybe TRBD1 (6 bases). CDR3 length equals 14 residues. Germline CDR1 MDHEN, CDR2 SYDVKM. Trimming took 8 bases from V and 3 from J, leaving 14 bases between them.

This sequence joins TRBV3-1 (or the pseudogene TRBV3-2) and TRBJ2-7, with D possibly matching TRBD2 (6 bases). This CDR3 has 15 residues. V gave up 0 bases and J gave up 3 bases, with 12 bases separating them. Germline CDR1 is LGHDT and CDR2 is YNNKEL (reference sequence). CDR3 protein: CASSQEGSGRYEQYF. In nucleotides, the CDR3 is TGTGCCAGCAGCCAAGAGGGTAGCGGACGCTACGAGCAGTACTTC.

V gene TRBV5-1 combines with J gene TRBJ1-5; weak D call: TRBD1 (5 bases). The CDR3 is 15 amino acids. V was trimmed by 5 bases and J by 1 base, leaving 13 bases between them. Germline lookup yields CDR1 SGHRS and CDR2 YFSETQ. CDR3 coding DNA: TGCGCCAGCAGAGAGGGGACCCACAGCAATCAGCCCCAGCATTTT. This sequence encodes CASREGTHSNQPQHF.

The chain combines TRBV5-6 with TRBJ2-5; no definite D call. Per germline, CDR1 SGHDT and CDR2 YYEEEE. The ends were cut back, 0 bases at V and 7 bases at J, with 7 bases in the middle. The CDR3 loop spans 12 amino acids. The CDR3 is CASSLGSGTQYF. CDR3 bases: TGTGCCAGCAGCTTGGGATCTGGGACCCAGTACTTC.

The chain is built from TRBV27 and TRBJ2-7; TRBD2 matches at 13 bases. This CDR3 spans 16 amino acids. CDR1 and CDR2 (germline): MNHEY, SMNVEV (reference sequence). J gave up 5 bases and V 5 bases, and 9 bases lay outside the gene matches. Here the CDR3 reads CASSPRTSGSSNEQYF. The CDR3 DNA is TGTGCCAGCAGTCCCAGGACTAGCGGGAGTTCCAACGAGCAGTACTTC.

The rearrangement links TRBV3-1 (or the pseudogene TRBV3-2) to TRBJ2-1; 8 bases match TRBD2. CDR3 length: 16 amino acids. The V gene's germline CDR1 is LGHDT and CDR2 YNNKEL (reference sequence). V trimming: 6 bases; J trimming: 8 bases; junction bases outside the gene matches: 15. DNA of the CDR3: TGTGCCAGCAGAAGATTAGCGGGATCGGGTGTAGATGAGCAGTTCTTC. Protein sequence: CASRRLAGSGVDEQFF.

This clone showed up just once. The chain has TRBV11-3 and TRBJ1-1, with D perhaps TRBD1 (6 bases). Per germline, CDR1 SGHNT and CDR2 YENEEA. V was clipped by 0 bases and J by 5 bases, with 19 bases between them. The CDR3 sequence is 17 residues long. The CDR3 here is CASSLDQGGTLRTEAFF. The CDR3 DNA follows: TGTGCCAGCAGCTTAGATCAGGGTGGGACACTGCGAACTGAAGCTTTCTTT. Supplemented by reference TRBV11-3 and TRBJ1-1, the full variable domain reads EAGVVQSPRYKIIEKKQPVAFWCNPISGHNTLYWYLQNLGQGPELLIRYENEEAVDDSQLPKDRFSAERLKGVDSTLKIQPAELGDSAVYLCASSLDQGGTLRTEAFFGQGTRLTVV.

The CDR3 is CASSLSEDVVGEQFF. In DNA, the CDR3 is TGTGCCAGCAGCCTTTCAGAAGATGTCGTTGGTGAGCAGTTCTTC. The chain joins TRBV4-2 to TRBJ2-1; the D is unclear. V lost 4 bases, J lost 9 bases, and 19 bases lay in between. The CDR3 runs to 15 residues. Germline V gene data show CDR1 as LGHNA and CDR2 as YNFKEQ.

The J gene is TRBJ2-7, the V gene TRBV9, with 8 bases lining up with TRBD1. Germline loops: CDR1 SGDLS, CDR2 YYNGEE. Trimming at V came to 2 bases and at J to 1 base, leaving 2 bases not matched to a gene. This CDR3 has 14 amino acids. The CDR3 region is CASSVNRGSYEQYF. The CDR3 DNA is TGTGCCAGCAGCGTGAACAGGGGGTCCTACGAGCAGTACTTC.